The 7 T cell receptor beta chains below were found in one sample sequenced in a study of CD8+ T cells in alopecia areata. Treatment indicated: oral pan-JAK inhibitor, 5-10 mg twice daily. The sequencing template was cDNA reverse transcribed from extracted RNA. The assay was immunoSEQ multiplex PCR, and TCRdb's table has in-frame clones only and misses some. The table includes some 110,000 clones, around 58% detected once. The sample here was CD8+ T cells sorted from blood, taken at week 4, from a patient treated with tofacitinib. These receptor sequences come from a human donor with alopecia areata.

The V and J genes are TRBV7-9 and TRBJ1-2; tentatively, D is TRBD1 (6 bases). The CDR3 length is 13 residues. Germline V CDR1 and CDR2: SEHNR, FQNEAQ (reference sequence). Deletions cut 6 bases from V and 4 bases from J, with 12 bases between. CDR3 sequence reads: CASSIGQLYGYTF. In DNA, the CDR3 is TGTGCCAGCAGTATCGGACAGCTCTATGGCTACACCTTC.

In its sample, this clone was seen a few times. The chain combines TRBV6-5 with TRBJ2-1, with 9 bases aligning to TRBD2. Trimming cost V 7 bases and J 4 bases; bases outside gene matches: 5. CDR3 length equals 14 residues. Germline CDR1 reads MNHEY; CDR2 reads SVGAGI. The CDR3 bases are TGTGCCAGCACAGCGGGGGGCACTTACAATGAGCAGTTCTTC. This encodes CASTAGGTYNEQFF.

In its sample, this clone was seen a few times. J is TRBJ1-2 and V is TRBV27, with D possibly being TRBD1 (6 bases). The CDR3 totals 13 residues. Trimming took off 6 bases at V and 5 bases at J, with 13 bases between the two ends. CDR1 is MNHEY, CDR2 SMNVEV, per germline (reference sequence). This chain's CDR3 is CASSFGQGYGYTF. The CDR3 coding sequence is TGTGCCAGCAGCTTCGGGCAGGGGTATGGCTACACCTTC.

The gene calls are TRBV25-1 and TRBJ2-3, with no clear D. This CDR3 has 14 amino acids. Per germline, CDR1 MGHDK and CDR2 SYGVNS. The ends were cut back, 2 bases at V and 6 bases at J, with 12 bases in the middle. Written as DNA, the CDR3 is TGTGCCAGCAGTGAAACCGGGCTAGGCGATACGCAGTATTTT. It translates to CASSETGLGDTQYF.

V and J are TRBV7-8 and TRBJ2-6; 8 bases map to TRBD1. Per germline, CDR1 SGHVS and CDR2 FQNEAQ. The CDR3 has 20 amino acids. J lost 1 base, V lost 1 base, and 12 bases had no gene match. The CDR3 DNA reads as TGTGCCAGCAGCTTAGGAATTTCTCGGACAGGGCAATCTGGGGCCAACGTCCTGACTTTC. Residues: CASSLGISRTGQSGANVLTF.

The V call is TRBV5-6, the J call TRBJ2-3; D tentatively reads TRBD1 or TRBD2 (5 bases each). Trimming removed 0 bases from V and 0 bases from J, with 5 bases in between. The germline CDR1 and CDR2 sequences are SGHDT and YYEEEE. The CDR3 runs 14 residues. The CDR3 nucleotides read TGTGCCAGCAGCTTGGGGGACAGCACAGATACGCAGTATTTT. This translates into CASSLGDSTDTQYF.

The J gene is TRBJ1-4, the V gene TRBV25-1; D gene ambiguous. The germline CDR1 and CDR2 sequences are MGHDK and SYGVNS. Trimming left V 1 base short and J 5 bases short, with 5 bases between. The CDR3 is 13 amino acids. Here the CDR3 reads CASSELRNEKLFF. Written as DNA, the CDR3 is TGTGCCAGCAGTGAATTGAGGAATGAAAAACTGTTTTTT.